The 4 T cell receptor beta chains reported below all come from one sample, sequenced in a study of a mutant IDH1 vaccine in newly diagnosed glioma. Method: immunoSEQ multiplex PCR; TCRdb's copy keeps in-frame clones and lacks some. The profile covers under 150,000 clones, with roughly nine tenths appearing a single time and 0.55% to 0.7% taken by the ten largest. Antigens for these TCRs are unknown. Time point reported: week 11, during vaccination. Each dose of the vaccine consisted of 300 ug of mutant IDH1 20-mer peptide, with topical imiquimod. The source was PBMCs, collected from a glioma patient whose treatment included an IDH1 peptide vaccine. The receptors come from a woman aged 45-65 years with glioma.

CDR3 region: CASSGDRGLGTQYF. The CDR3 DNA sequence: TGTGCCAGCAGTGGAGACAGGGGGCTGGGTACGCAGTATTTT. V is TRBV27 and J is TRBJ2-3; 10 positions agree with TRBD1. The CDR3 is 14 residues long. Trimming removed 5 bases from V and 8 bases from J; junction bases left unmatched: 7. CDR1 and CDR2 from the germline V gene are MNHEY and SMNVEV (reference sequence).

The count of this clone is one. This chain connects TRBV2 to TRBJ1-3; D may be TRBD1 (5 bases). The V end lost 3 bases, the J end lost 1 base, and 10 bases lay between the germline ends. This CDR3 has 15 amino acids. Germline V gene lookup returns CDR1 SNHLY and CDR2 FYNNEI. The CDR3 sequence: CASSEGRVSGNTIYF. The CDR3 region has the DNA TGTGCCAGCAGTGAGGGCAGGGTGTCTGGAAACACCATATATTTT.

The chain carries TRBV30 and TRBJ2-3; no firm D call. Germline lookup yields CDR1 GTSNPN and CDR2 SVGIG (reference sequence). Trimming removed 2 bases from V and 4 bases from J, with 16 bases in between. There are 15 residues in the CDR3. The CDR3 region has the DNA TGTGCCTGGAGTCCCTCCCGCCGAAGGGCAGATACGCAGTATTTT. This encodes CAWSPSRRRADTQYF.

This clone was counted once. This CDR3 is CASTQREGKETQYF. DNA for the CDR3: TGTGCCAGCACCCAAAGGGAAGGGAAAGAGACCCAGTACTTC. The V gene is TRBV6-6, the J gene TRBJ2-5; D is ambiguous. Germline lookup yields CDR1 MNHNY and CDR2 SVGAGI (reference sequence). The germline V and J ends were trimmed by 7 bases and 3 bases, with 15 bases remaining between them. CDR3 length: 14 residues.